This T cell receptor beta chain was observed in a study of beta chain features in type 1 diabetes. At the level of the study: Examination covered 100 million to 140 million sorted cells spanning all samples. General study points: A pattern of fewer insertions and more deletions at VDJ junctions was seen in type 1 diabetes patients.

The germline V gene encodes CDR1 LGHNA and CDR2 YSLEER. The length of the CDR3 is 17 residues. V lost 0 bases and J lost 1, with 12 bases in between. This clone occurred a few times. The target antigen is unknown. Using CD45RO/CCR7/CD25/CD127/CD95/CD27, CD4+ naive, central memory, regulatory and stem cell-like memory cells were sorted. Reverse transcribing all isolated RNA meant expressed TCRB transcripts were sequenced. Using immunoSEQ multiplex PCR, the repertoire was profiled, and TCRdb retains in-frame clones only, with some absent. The profile covers more than 300,000 clones, with less than 9.5% appearing a single time and 0.44% taken by the ten largest.

The source material was central memory CD4+ T cells from blood. The rearrangement joins TRBV4-3 to TRBJ2-2; tentatively, D is TRBD2 (5 bases). The clonotype was recovered from a woman aged 18-35 years in good health. The CDR3 DNA reads TGCGCCAGCAGCCAAGACCCGAGAGGAGGGAACACCGGGGAGCTGTTTTTT. Translation gives CASSQDPRGGNTGELFF.